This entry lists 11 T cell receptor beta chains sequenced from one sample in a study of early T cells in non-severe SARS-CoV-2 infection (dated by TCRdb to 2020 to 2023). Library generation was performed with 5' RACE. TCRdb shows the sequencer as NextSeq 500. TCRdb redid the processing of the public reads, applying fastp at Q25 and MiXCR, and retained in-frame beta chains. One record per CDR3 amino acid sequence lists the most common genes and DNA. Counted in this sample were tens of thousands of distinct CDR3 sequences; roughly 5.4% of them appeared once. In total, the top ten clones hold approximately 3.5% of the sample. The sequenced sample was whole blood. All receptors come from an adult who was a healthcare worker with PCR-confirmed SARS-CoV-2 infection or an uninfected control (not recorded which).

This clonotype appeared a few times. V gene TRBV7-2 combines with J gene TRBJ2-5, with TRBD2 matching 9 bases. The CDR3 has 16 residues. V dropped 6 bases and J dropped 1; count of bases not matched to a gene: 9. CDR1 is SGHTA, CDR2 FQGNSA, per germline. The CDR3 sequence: CASSYSSGNVQETQYF. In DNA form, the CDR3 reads TGTGCCAGCAGTTACTCTAGCGGGAACGTCCAAGAGACCCAGTACTTC. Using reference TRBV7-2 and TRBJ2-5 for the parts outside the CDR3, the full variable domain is GAGVSQSPSNKVTEKGKDVELRCDPISGHTALYWYRQSLGQGLEFLIYFQGNSAPDKSGLPSDRFSAERTGGSVSTLTIQRTQQEDSAVYLCASSYSSGNVQETQYFGPGTRLLVL.

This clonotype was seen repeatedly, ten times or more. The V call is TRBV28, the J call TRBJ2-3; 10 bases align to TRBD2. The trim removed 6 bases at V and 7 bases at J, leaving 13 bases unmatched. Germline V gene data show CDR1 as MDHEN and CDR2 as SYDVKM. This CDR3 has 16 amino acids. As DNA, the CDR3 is TGTGCCAGCAGCCAAATCACAGCGGGAGGGCCACATACGCAGTATTTT. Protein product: CASSQITAGGPHTQYF. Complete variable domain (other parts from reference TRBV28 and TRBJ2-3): DVKVTQSSRYLVKRTGEKVFLECVQDMDHENMFWYRQDPGLGLRLIYFSYDVKMKEKGDIPEGYSVSREKKERFSLILESASTNQTSMYLCASSQITAGGPHTQYFGPGTRLTVL.

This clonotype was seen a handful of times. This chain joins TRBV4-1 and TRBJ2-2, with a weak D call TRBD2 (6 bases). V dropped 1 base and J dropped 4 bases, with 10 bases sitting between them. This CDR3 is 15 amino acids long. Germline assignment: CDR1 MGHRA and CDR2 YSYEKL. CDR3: CASSQAGGFTGELFF. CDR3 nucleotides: TGCGCCAGCAGCCAAGCTGGGGGGTTCACCGGGGAGCTGTTTTTT.

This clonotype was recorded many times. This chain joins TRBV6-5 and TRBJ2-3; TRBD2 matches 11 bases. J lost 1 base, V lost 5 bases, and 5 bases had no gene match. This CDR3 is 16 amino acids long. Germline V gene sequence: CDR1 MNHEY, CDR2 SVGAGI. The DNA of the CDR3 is TGTGCCAGCAGTCTACTAGCGGGAGTGGGCACAGATACGCAGTATTTT. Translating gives CASSLLAGVGTDTQYF.

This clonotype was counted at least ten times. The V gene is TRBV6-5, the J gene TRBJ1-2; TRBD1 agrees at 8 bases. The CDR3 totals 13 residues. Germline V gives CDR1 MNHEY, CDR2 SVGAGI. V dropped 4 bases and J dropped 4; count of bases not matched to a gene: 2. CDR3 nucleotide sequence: TGTGCCAGCAGTTTCGGGACAGGCTATGGCTACACCTTC. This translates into CASSFGTGYGYTF.

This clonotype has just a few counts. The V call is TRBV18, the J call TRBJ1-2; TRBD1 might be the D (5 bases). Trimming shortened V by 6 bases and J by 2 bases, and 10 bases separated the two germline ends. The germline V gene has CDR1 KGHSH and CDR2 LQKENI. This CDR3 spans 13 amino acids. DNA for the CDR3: TGTGCCAGCTCCCTGGGGCGAAACTATGGCTACACCTTC. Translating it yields CASSLGRNYGYTF. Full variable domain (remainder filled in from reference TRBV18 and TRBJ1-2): NAGVMQNPRHLVRRRGQEARLRCSPMKGHSHVYWYRQLPEEGLKFMVYLQKENIIDESGMPKERFSAEFPKEGPSILRIQQVVRGDSAAYFCASSLGRNYGYTFGSGTRLTVV.

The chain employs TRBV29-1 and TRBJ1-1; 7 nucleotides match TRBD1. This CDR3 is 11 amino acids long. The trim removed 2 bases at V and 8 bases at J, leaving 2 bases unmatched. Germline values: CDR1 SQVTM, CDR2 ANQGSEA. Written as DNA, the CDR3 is TGCAGCGTTGAAAGGACAGGCGAAGCTTTCTTT. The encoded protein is CSVERTGEAFF.

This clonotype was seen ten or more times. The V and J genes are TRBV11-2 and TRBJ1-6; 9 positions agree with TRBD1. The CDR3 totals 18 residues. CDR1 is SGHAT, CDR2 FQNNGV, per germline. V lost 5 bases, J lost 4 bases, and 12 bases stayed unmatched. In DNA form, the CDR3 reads TGTGCCAGCAGCCCGGTGGGACGGACAGGGGTGTATAATTCACCCCTCCACTTT. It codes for CASSPVGRTGVYNSPLHF.

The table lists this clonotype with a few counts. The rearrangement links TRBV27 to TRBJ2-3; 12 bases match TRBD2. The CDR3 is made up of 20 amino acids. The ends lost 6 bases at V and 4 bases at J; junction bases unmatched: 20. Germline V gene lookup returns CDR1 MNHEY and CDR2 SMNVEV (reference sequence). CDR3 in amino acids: CASSHQSRTSGNRKADTQYF. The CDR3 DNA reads TGTGCCAGCAGCCATCAATCCCGGACTAGCGGGAACCGAAAGGCAGATACGCAGTATTTT.

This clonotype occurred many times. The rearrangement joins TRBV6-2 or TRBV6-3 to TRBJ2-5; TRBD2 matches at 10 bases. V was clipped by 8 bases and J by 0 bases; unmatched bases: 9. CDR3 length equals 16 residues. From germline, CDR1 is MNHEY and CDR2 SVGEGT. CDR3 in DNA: TGTGCCAGCCTTCCCGGGACTAGCGCATACCAAGAGACCCAGTACTTC. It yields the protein CASLPGTSAYQETQYF.

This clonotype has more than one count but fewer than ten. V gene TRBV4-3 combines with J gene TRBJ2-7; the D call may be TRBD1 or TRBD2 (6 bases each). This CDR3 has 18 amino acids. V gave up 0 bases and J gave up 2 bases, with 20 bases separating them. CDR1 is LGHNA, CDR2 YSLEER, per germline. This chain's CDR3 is CASSQDPWGAARTYEQYF. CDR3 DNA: TGCGCCAGCAGCCAAGATCCATGGGGGGCGGCTAGAACCTACGAGCAGTACTTC.